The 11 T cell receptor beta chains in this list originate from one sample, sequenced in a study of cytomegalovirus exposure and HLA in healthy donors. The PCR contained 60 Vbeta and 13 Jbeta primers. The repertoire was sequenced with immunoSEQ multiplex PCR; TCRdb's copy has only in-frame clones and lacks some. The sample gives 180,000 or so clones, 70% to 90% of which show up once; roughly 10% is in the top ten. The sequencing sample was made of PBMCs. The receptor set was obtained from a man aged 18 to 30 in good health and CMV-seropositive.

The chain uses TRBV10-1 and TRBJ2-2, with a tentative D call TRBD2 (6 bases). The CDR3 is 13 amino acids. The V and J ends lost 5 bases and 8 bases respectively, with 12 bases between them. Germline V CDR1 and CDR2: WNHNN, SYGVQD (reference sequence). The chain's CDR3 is CASSSRGTGELFF. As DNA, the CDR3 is TGCGCCAGCAGTAGCCGGGGGACTGGGGAGCTGTTTTTT.

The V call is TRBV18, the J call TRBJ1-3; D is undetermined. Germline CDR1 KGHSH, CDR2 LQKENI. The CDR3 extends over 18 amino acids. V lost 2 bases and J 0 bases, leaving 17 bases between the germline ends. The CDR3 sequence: CASSPSRVSENSGNTIYF. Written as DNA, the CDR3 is TGTGCCAGCTCACCAAGCCGGGTTTCGGAAAACTCTGGAAACACCATATATTTT.

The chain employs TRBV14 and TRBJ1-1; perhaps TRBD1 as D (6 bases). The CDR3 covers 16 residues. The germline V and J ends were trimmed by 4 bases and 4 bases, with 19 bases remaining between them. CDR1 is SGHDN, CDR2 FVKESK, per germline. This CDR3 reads CASSRRGGARGTEAFF. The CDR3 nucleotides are TGTGCCAGCAGCCGGAGAGGGGGGGCGCGGGGCACTGAAGCTTTCTTT.

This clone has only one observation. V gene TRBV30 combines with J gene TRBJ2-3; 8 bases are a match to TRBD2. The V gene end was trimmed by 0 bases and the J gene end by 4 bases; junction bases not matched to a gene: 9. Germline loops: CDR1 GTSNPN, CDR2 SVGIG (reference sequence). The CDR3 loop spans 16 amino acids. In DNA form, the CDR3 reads TGTGCCTGGAGTGTTAGGCTAGCGGGTGATGCAGATACGCAGTATTTT. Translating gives CAWSVRLAGDADTQYF. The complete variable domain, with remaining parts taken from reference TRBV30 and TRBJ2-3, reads SQTIHQWPATLVQPVGSPLSLECTVEGTSNPNLYWYRQAAGRGLQLLFYSVGIGQISSEVPQNLSASRPQDRQFILSSKKLLLSDSGFYLCAWSVRLAGDADTQYFGPGTRLTVL.

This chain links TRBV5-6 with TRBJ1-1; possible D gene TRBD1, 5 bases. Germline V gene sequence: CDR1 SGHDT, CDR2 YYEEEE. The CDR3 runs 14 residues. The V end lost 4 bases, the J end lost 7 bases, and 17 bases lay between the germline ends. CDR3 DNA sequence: TGTGCCAGCAGCCTGACGGGGCCGGGGGTTGAAGCTTTCTTT. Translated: CASSLTGPGVEAFF. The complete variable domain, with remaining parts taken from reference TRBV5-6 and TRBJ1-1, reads DAGVTQSPTHLIKTRGQQVTLRCSPKSGHDTVSWYQQALGQGPQFIFQYYEEEERQRGNFPDRFSGHQFPNYSSELNVNALLLGDSALYLCASSLTGPGVEAFFGQGTRLTVV.

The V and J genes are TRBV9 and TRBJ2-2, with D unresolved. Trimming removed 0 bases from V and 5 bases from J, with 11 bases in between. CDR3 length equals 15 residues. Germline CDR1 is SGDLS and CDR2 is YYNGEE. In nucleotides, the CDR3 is TGTGCCAGCAGCGTAGAGGAGCTCCCGACCGGGGAGCTGTTTTTT. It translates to CASSVEELPTGELFF.

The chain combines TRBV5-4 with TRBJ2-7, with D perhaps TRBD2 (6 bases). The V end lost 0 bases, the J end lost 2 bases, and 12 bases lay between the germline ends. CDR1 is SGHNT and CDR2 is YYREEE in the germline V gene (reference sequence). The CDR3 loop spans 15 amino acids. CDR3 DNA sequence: TGTGCCAGCAGCTTGGGTGGGGGGAAAACCTACGAGCAGTACTTC. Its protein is CASSLGGGKTYEQYF.

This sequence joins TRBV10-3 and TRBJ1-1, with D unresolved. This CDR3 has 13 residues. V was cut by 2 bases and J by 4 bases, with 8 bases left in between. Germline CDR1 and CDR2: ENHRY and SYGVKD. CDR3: CAISESTGTEAFF. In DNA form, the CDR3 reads TGTGCCATCAGTGAGAGTACGGGCACTGAAGCTTTCTTT.

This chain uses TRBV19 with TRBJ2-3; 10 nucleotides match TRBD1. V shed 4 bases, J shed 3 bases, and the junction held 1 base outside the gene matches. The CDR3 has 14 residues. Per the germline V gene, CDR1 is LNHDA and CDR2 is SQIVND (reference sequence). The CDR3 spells CASSKDRGTDTQYF. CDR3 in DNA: TGTGCCAGTAGTAAGGACAGGGGGACAGATACGCAGTATTTT.

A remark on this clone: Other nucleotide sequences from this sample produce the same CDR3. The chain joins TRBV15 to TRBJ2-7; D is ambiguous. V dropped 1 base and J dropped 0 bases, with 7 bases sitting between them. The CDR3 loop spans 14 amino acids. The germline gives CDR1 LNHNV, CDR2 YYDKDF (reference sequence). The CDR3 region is CATSRGGTSYEQYF. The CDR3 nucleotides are TGTGCCACCAGCAGAGGAGGCACCTCCTACGAGCAGTACTTC.

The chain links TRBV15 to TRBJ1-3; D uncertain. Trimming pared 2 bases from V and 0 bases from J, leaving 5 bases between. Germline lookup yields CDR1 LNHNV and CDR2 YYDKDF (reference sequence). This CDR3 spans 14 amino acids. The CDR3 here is CATSRPSSGNTIYF. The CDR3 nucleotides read TGTGCCACCAGCAGACCGAGCTCTGGAAACACCATATATTTT.